The TCR beta chain under discussion was sequenced for a study of shared clonotypes between healthy human individuals. Generated by immunoSEQ multiplex PCR, the TCRdb table keeps only in-frame clones and is missing some. This table holds around 2,000,000 clones, over 85% found once. General study points: Unshared clonotypes carried lower generation probabilities than those common to all four donors. Relative to memory subsets, naive subsets generally showed larger estimated richness. Rarefaction exposed incomplete sorted-subset sequencing despite large depth.

The CDR3 is 13 amino acids. Trimming took off 2 bases at V and 2 bases at J, with 7 bases between the two ends. Germline loops: CDR1 SEHNR, CDR2 FQNEAQ (reference sequence). CD45RO-negative, CCR7-selected cells formed the naive CD8 fraction, which excluded terminally differentiated effector memory CD45RA+ cells. On this clone itself: Antigen: not known. Distinct nucleotide sequences in the sample also encode this CDR3.

This TCR came from a young man in good health. V gene TRBV7-9 combines with J gene TRBJ2-7; possible D gene TRBD1, 6 bases. Sequencing was done on a sample of naive CD8+ T cells sorted from blood. CDR3 loop: CASSLTGTYEQYF. The CDR3 nucleotides read TGTGCCAGCAGCTTAACAGGGACCTACGAGCAGTACTTC.